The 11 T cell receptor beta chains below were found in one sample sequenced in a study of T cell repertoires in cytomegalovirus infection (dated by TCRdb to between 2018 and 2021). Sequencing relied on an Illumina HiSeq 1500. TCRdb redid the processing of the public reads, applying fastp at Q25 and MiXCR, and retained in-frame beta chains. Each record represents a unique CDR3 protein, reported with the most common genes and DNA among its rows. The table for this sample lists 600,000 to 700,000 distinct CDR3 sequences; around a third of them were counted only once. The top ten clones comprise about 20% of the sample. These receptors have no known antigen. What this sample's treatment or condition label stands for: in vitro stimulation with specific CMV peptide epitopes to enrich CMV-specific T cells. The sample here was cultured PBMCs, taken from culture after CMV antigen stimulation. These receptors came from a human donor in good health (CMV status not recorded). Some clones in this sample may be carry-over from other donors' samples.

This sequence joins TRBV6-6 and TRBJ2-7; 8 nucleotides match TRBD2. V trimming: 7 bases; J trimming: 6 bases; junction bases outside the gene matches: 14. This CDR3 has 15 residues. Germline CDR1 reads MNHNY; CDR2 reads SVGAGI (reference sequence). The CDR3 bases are TGTGCCAGCAACCCCTCGGCGGGGGGCGAGACCGAGCAGTACTTC. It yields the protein CASNPSAGGETEQYF.

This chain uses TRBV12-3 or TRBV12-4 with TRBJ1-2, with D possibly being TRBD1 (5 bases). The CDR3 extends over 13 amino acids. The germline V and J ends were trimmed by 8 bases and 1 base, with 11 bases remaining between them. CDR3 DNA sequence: TGTGCCAGCGGGAAGAGGGGTAACTATGGCTACACCTTC. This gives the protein CASGKRGNYGYTF.

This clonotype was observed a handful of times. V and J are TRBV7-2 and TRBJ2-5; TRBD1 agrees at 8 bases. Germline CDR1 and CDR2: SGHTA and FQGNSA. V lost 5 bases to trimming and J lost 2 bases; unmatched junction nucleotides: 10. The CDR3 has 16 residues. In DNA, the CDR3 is TGTGCCAGCAGCACCGGACAGGGCGGCTATCAAGAGACCCAGTACTTC. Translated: CASSTGQGGYQETQYF.

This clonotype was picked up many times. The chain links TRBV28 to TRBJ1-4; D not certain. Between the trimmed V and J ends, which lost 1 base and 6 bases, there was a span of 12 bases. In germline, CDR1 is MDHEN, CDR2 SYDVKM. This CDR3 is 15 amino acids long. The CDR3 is CASSLFPGWDEKLFF. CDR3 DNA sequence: TGTGCCAGCAGTTTATTCCCCGGGTGGGATGAAAAACTGTTTTTT.

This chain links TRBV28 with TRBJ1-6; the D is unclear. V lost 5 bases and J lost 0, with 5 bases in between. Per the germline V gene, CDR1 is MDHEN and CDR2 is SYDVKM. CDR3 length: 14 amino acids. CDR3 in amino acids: CASSRNSYNSPLHF. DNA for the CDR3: TGTGCCAGCAGTAGGAACTCCTATAATTCACCCCTCCACTTT.

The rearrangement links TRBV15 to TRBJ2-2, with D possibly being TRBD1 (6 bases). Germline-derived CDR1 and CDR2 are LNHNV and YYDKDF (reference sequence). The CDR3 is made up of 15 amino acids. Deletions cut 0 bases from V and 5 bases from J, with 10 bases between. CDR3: CATSRDHRATGELFF. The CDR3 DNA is TGTGCCACCAGCAGAGACCACAGGGCGACCGGGGAGCTGTTTTTT.

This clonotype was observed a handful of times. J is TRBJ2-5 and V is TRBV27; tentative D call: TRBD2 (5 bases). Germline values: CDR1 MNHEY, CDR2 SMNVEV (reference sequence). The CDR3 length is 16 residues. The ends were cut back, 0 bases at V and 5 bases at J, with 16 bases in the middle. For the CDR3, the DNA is TGTGCCAGCAGTTTATCAGAAACCGAGGGTATGGAGACCCAGTACTTC. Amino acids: CASSLSETEGMETQYF.

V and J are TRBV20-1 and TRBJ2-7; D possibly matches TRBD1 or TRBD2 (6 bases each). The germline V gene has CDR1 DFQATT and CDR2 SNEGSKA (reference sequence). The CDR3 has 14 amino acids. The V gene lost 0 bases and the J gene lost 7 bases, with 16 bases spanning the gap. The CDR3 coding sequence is TGCAGTGCTAGAGATCCGGGGGCAGGCTGGGAGCAGTACTTC. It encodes CSARDPGAGWEQYF.

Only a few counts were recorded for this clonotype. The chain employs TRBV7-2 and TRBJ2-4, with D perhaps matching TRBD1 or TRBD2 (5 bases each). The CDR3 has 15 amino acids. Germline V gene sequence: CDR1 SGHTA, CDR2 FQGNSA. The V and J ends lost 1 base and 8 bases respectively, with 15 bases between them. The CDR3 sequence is CASSLGGAGHDIQYF. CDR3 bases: TGTGCCAGCAGCTTAGGAGGGGCCGGCCATGACATTCAGTACTTC.

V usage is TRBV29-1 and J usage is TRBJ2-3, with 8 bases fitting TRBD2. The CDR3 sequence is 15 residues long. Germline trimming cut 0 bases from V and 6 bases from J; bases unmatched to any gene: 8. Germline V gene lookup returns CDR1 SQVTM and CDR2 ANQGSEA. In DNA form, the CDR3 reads TGCAGCGTTGAAGACCCAACCGGGGGGGGGGATACGCAGTATTTT. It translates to CSVEDPTGGGDTQYF.

The CDR3 is CASSLEGGLGYTF. DNA of the CDR3: TGTGCCAGCAGCTTGGAAGGGGGACTTGGCTACACCTTC. V usage is TRBV5-5 and J usage is TRBJ1-2; tentative D call: TRBD1 (6 bases). Trimming pared 0 bases from V and 7 bases from J, leaving 10 bases between. Germline-derived CDR1 and CDR2 are SGHKS and YYEKEE (reference sequence). The CDR3 contains 13 residues. Drawing the rest from reference TRBV5-5 and TRBJ1-2, the complete variable domain is DAGVTQSPTHLIKTRGQQVTLRCSPISGHKSVSWYQQVLGQGPQFIFQYYEKEERGRGNFPDRFSARQFPNYSSELNVNALLLGDSALYLCASSLEGGLGYTFGSGTRLTVV.